The 30 T cell receptor beta chains given below trace back to one sample, sequenced in a study of response to subunit inactivated influenza vaccine. TCRdb processed the RT-PCR reads anew with MiXCR; each CDR3 protein has one entry. The sample holds just under 250,000 distinct CDR3 sequences, 10% to 15% seen once. The sequencing used non-naive T cells sorted from PBMCs, collected less than 15 days before vaccination. The receptors derive from a man aged 45 to 65 who received an inactivated influenza vaccine.

The genes are TRBV10-3 and TRBJ2-1; perhaps TRBD1 as D (6 bases). Germline V gives CDR1 ENHRY, CDR2 SYGVKD. The CDR3 contains 15 residues. The V and J ends lost 4 bases and 7 bases respectively, with 17 bases between them. CDR3 nucleotides: TGTGCCATCAGTGGGGACATTGTGCCCGGGAATGAGCAGTTCTTC. Protein product: CAISGDIVPGNEQFF.

This rearrangement joins TRBV6-1 to TRBJ1-5, with 7 bases matching TRBD1. V gave up 1 base and J gave up 3 bases; unmatched junction bases: 6. This CDR3 region has 16 residues. CDR1 is MNHNS, CDR2 SASEGT, per germline. In DNA, the CDR3 is TGTGCCAGCAGTGAAGTCTATGGACAGGCCAATCAGCCCCAGCATTTT. This sequence encodes CASSEVYGQANQPQHF.

This chain joins TRBV6-1 and TRBJ2-7, with D perhaps matching TRBD1 or TRBD2 (5 bases each). This CDR3 is built from 17 residues. V lost 3 bases to trimming and J lost 5 bases, with 23 bases between them. In germline, CDR1 is MNHNS, CDR2 SASEGT. The CDR3: CASSDILRDLRANEQYF. The CDR3 DNA follows: TGTGCCAGCAGTGACATCCTCCGGGACCTCCGAGCCAACGAGCAGTACTTC.

This clonotype has just one count. The V call is TRBV20-1, the J call TRBJ2-5; the match to TRBD2 covers 7 bases. This CDR3 region has 14 residues. The V gene's germline CDR1 is DFQATT and CDR2 SNEGSKA (reference sequence). The V and J ends lost 6 bases and 4 bases, in that order; junction bases with no gene match: 11. CDR3 region: CSALSRGGAETQYF. The CDR3 DNA reads as TGCAGTGCCCTTAGCCGCGGGGGAGCAGAGACCCAGTACTTC.

The chain recombines TRBV5-6 with TRBJ1-2; no reliable D call. Germline lookup yields CDR1 SGHDT and CDR2 YYEEEE. CDR3 size: 15 residues. V was cut by 0 bases and J by 4 bases, with 13 bases left in between. The DNA for the CDR3 is TGTGCCAGCAGCTTGGACCCGGATTCAGGCTATGGCTACACCTTC. Translating it yields CASSLDPDSGYGYTF.

This clonotype occurred many times. The rearrangement links TRBV5-1 to TRBJ2-5; 8 bases are shared with TRBD2. CDR1 is SGHRS, CDR2 YFSETQ, per germline. V was clipped by 4 bases and J by 5 bases; unmatched bases: 10. The CDR3 is 15 amino acids. CDR3 coding DNA: TGCGCCAGCAGCACCGGGACTGTAGCGGGGGAGACCCAGTACTTC. This sequence encodes CASSTGTVAGETQYF.

The rearrangement uses TRBV11-2 and TRBJ1-2, with D maybe TRBD1 (6 bases). The CDR3 sequence is 13 residues long. Per the germline V gene, CDR1 is SGHAT and CDR2 is FQNNGV. With 3 bases removed from V and 4 bases from J, the gap between germline ends came to 9 bases. The CDR3 spells CASSFDRFYGYTF. The CDR3 DNA follows: TGTGCCAGCAGCTTCGACAGGTTCTATGGCTACACCTTC.

The gene calls are TRBV10-3 and TRBJ2-2; D is perhaps TRBD2 (6 bases). Germline values: CDR1 ENHRY, CDR2 SYGVKD. The CDR3 spans 14 residues. V was pared by 6 bases and J by 5 bases, with 13 bases between. CDR3 loop: CAIRGRTGTGELFF. The DNA for the CDR3 is TGTGCCATCAGGGGGAGGACGGGAACCGGGGAGCTGTTTTTT.

This clonotype was seen ten or more times. V usage is TRBV20-1 and J usage is TRBJ1-4; maybe TRBD1 (5 bases). The CDR3 runs to 15 residues. Trimming pared 0 bases from V and 8 bases from J, leaving 16 bases between. Per the germline V gene, CDR1 is DFQATT and CDR2 is SNEGSKA (reference sequence). The CDR3 region is CSARDWGVSVEKLFF. The CDR3 DNA follows: TGCAGTGCTAGAGATTGGGGGGTATCTGTAGAAAAACTGTTTTTT.

This sequence joins TRBV7-2 and TRBJ2-1; D call uncertain. Germline CDR1 reads SGHTA; CDR2 reads FQGNSA. CDR3 length equals 15 residues. The V end was cut by 0 bases, the J end by 3 bases, with 9 bases between. The CDR3 DNA follows: TGTGCCAGCAGCTTAGCGTACGGAAACTACAATGAGCAGTTCTTC. Amino acids: CASSLAYGNYNEQFF.

A few counts support this clonotype. The genes are TRBV7-2 and TRBJ1-5; a possible D gene is TRBD1 (5 bases). From germline, CDR1 is SGHTA and CDR2 FQGNSA. V shed 2 bases and J shed 5 bases, with 13 bases lying between them. This CDR3 comprises 15 residues. In DNA, the CDR3 is TGTGCCAGCAGCTTATTCTCAGGGCCGGATCAGCCCCAGCATTTT. Its translation is CASSLFSGPDQPQHF. Complete variable domain (other parts from reference TRBV7-2 and TRBJ1-5): GAGVSQSPSNKVTEKGKDVELRCDPISGHTALYWYRQSLGQGLEFLIYFQGNSAPDKSGLPSDRFSAERTGGSVSTLTIQRTQQEDSAVYLCASSLFSGPDQPQHFGDGTRLSIL.

The sample holds many counts of this clonotype. This chain links TRBV6-2 or TRBV6-3 with TRBJ2-7, with 12 bases that match TRBD1. This CDR3 spans 16 amino acids. Losses at the gene ends were 0 bases for V and 7 bases for J; bases not matched to a gene: 7. Per germline, CDR1 MNHEY and CDR2 SVGEGT. CDR3 protein: CASSYSPGQGAKEQYF. As DNA, the CDR3 is TGTGCCAGCAGTTACTCACCGGGACAGGGGGCGAAGGAGCAGTACTTC.

In this sample, this clonotype turned up many times. V and J are TRBV7-6 and TRBJ1-5, with D tentatively TRBD1 (5 bases). The germline CDR1 and CDR2 sequences are SGHVS and FNYEAQ. The CDR3 covers 13 residues. Trimming left V 5 bases short and J 7 bases short, with 12 bases between. CDR3 sequence reads: CASSTNQGQPQHF. The CDR3 region has the DNA TGTGCCAGCAGCACGAACCAGGGCCAGCCCCAGCATTTT.

This clonotype has more than one count but fewer than ten. The chain combines TRBV20-1 with TRBJ2-5, with 10 bases matching TRBD1. The germline V gene encodes CDR1 DFQATT and CDR2 SNEGSKA (reference sequence). The CDR3 is made up of 13 amino acids. With 6 bases clipped from V and 5 bases from J, the junction kept 6 bases outside the gene matches. The CDR3 loop reads CSALGQGMETQYF. The CDR3 DNA sequence: TGCAGTGCGCTGGGACAGGGGATGGAGACCCAGTACTTC.

The table lists this clonotype with many counts. This sequence joins TRBV5-1 and TRBJ2-1, with unresolved D. The germline V gene encodes CDR1 SGHRS and CDR2 YFSETQ. The CDR3 sequence is 13 residues long. V was clipped by 2 bases and J by 6 bases, with 9 bases between them. The CDR3, as DNA: TGCGCCAGCAGCTTATTAGCATCCAATGAGCAGTTCTTC. It codes for CASSLLASNEQFF.

This clonotype turned up a few times. The chain carries TRBV30 and TRBJ2-1, with 9 bases fitting TRBD1. V dropped 3 bases and J dropped 5; count of bases not matched to a gene: 8. CDR1 and CDR2 from the germline V gene are GTSNPN and SVGIG (reference sequence). CDR3 length: 15 amino acids. This CDR3 reads CAWSVVGQGNNEQFF. In DNA, the CDR3 is TGTGCCTGGAGCGTCGTAGGACAGGGGAACAATGAGCAGTTCTTC.

The table lists this clonotype with a few counts. The V call is TRBV27, the J call TRBJ2-2; no clear D gene. Germline V gene data show CDR1 as MNHEY and CDR2 as SMNVEV (reference sequence). The CDR3 consists of 15 residues. Trimming shortened V by 3 bases and J by 2 bases, and 10 bases separated the two germline ends. DNA of the CDR3: TGTGCCAGCAGTTTCACGTTCCATAACACCGGGGAGCTGTTTTTT. Protein sequence: CASSFTFHNTGELFF.

This clonotype was counted many times. DNA for the CDR3: TGTGCCACCAGCAGAGATAGAGAGACCCAGTACTTC. Protein: CATSRDRETQYF. The chain recombines TRBV15 with TRBJ2-5; no reliable D call. Germline assignment: CDR1 LNHNV and CDR2 YYDKDF (reference sequence). Trimming removed 0 bases at V and 4 bases at J, with 3 bases between. This CDR3 is built from 12 residues.

This clonotype has a handful of counts. The gene calls are TRBV5-4 and TRBJ2-3; D perhaps matches TRBD2 (5 bases). Germline-derived CDR1 and CDR2 are SGHNT and YYREEE (reference sequence). Trimming stripped 6 bases from V and 0 bases from J, with 14 bases between. This CDR3 comprises 15 residues. Here the CDR3 DNA reads TGTGCCAGCACCATGGAGAGGGCGAGCACAGATACGCAGTATTTT. Translating it yields CASTMERASTDTQYF.

This clonotype has only a few counts. This chain connects TRBV10-3 to TRBJ1-2, with 8 bases that match TRBD1. V lost 5 bases and J lost 7; bases outside the gene matches: 9. The germline gives CDR1 ENHRY, CDR2 SYGVKD. CDR3 length: 14 residues. The CDR3 here is CAISTKGQGSGYTF. Written as DNA, the CDR3 is TGTGCCATCAGTACTAAAGGACAGGGTTCTGGCTACACCTTC.

In this sample, this clonotype turned up a few times. The J gene is TRBJ1-3, the V gene TRBV4-3; TRBD1 matches 7 bases. The V and J ends lost 1 base and 2 bases, in that order; junction bases with no gene match: 8. The CDR3 covers 17 residues. CDR1 and CDR2 (germline): LGHNA, YSLEER. The CDR3 nucleotides read TGCGCCAGCAGCCAAGGAACGGCGGGGACAGCTGGAAACACCATATATTTT. It translates to CASSQGTAGTAGNTIYF.

At least ten counts were recorded for this clonotype. This chain joins TRBV6-1 and TRBJ2-3; 7 nucleotides match TRBD1. Germline V gene lookup returns CDR1 MNHNS and CDR2 SASEGT. J lost 2 bases, V lost 5 bases, and 4 bases had no gene match. The CDR3 covers 14 residues. CDR3 bases: TGTGCCAGCAGTACAGGGGCCACCACAGATACGCAGTATTTT. It is translated as CASSTGATTDTQYF.

This clonotype has ten or more counts. The chain uses TRBV18 and TRBJ2-7; D unclear. This CDR3 has 12 amino acids. V was clipped by 1 base and J by 5 bases, with 6 bases between them. Germline CDR1 reads KGHSH; CDR2 reads LQKENI. CDR3 coding DNA: TGTGCCAGCTCACCACAAGGGAACGAGCAGTACTTC. Its translation is CASSPQGNEQYF.

This clonotype was seen only a few times. The chain uses TRBV2 and TRBJ2-7, with D possibly called TRBD1 or TRBD2 (5 bases each). The CDR3 runs to 15 residues. Looked up from germline, CDR1 is SNHLY and CDR2 is FYNNEI. V was clipped by 0 bases and J by 0 bases, with 9 bases between them. The CDR3 bases are TGTGCCAGCAGTGAAGCGAGGGACGGCTCCTACGAGCAGTACTTC. Translation gives CASSEARDGSYEQYF.

There are a few counts of this clonotype. The chain couples TRBV7-4 to TRBJ2-3; the D gene is possibly TRBD1 (6 bases). The CDR3 is made up of 17 amino acids. Germline lookup yields CDR1 SGHVT and CDR2 SQSDAQ. V was pared by 2 bases and J by 1 base, with 16 bases between. In DNA form, the CDR3 reads TGTGCCAGCAGCTTAACTCGGCCAGGGGAAGGCACAGATACGCAGTATTTT. It encodes CASSLTRPGEGTDTQYF.

This clonotype was seen repeatedly, ten times or more. V usage is TRBV12-3 or TRBV12-4 and J usage is TRBJ1-5; D remains unclear. This CDR3 has 13 residues. The V end lost 3 bases, the J end lost 11 bases, and 14 bases lay between the germline ends. CDR3 sequence: CASSFWESKAQHF. In nucleotides, the CDR3 is TGTGCCAGCAGTTTCTGGGAGTCAAAGGCCCAGCATTTT.

This clonotype was detected ten times or more. This chain links TRBV7-2 with TRBJ2-5; D not resolved. V was shortened by 0 bases and J by 2 bases, with 4 bases between the two germline ends. The CDR3 spans 13 residues. From germline, CDR1 is SGHTA and CDR2 FQGNSA. The CDR3 region has the DNA TGTGCCAGCAGCTTAGCGTGGCAAGAGACCCAGTACTTC. Residues: CASSLAWQETQYF.

This clonotype was counted at least ten times. The rearrangement joins TRBV11-2 to TRBJ2-1; 7 bases fit TRBD2. The J segment lost 5 bases and the V segment lost 4 bases, leaving 2 bases of the junction unmatched. The CDR3 is 13 residues long. Per the germline V gene, CDR1 is SGHAT and CDR2 is FQNNGV. The CDR3 nucleotides read TGTGCCAGCAGCTCGGGAGGCAACAATGAGCAGTTCTTC. Its translation is CASSSGGNNEQFF.

This clonotype was detected only a few times. Written as DNA, the CDR3 is TGTGCCAGCAGGGCAGACAGAAGGGATAGCACAGATACGCAGTATTTT. This gives the protein CASRADRRDSTDTQYF. The rearrangement joins TRBV6-1 to TRBJ2-3; TRBD1 might be the D (5 bases). Per the germline V gene, CDR1 is MNHNS and CDR2 is SASEGT. Trimming shortened V by 6 bases and J by 0 bases, and 16 bases separated the two germline ends. This CDR3 comprises 16 residues.

The genes are TRBV3-1 and TRBJ2-2; TRBD2 matches at 10 bases. From germline, CDR1 is LGHDT and CDR2 YNNKEL (reference sequence). Losses at the gene ends were 3 bases for V and 7 bases for J; bases not matched to a gene: 11. The CDR3 is 17 residues long. The CDR3 loop is CASSHSGTSVGDGELFF. DNA for the CDR3: TGTGCCAGCAGCCACAGTGGGACTAGCGTAGGGGACGGGGAGCTGTTTTTT. The complete variable domain, with remaining parts taken from reference TRBV3-1 and TRBJ2-2, reads DTAVSQTPKYLVTQMGNDKSIKCEQNLGHDTMYWYKQDSKKFLKIMFSYNNKELIINETVPNRFSPKSPDKAHLNLHINSLELGDSAVYFCASSHSGTSVGDGELFFGEGSRLTVL.